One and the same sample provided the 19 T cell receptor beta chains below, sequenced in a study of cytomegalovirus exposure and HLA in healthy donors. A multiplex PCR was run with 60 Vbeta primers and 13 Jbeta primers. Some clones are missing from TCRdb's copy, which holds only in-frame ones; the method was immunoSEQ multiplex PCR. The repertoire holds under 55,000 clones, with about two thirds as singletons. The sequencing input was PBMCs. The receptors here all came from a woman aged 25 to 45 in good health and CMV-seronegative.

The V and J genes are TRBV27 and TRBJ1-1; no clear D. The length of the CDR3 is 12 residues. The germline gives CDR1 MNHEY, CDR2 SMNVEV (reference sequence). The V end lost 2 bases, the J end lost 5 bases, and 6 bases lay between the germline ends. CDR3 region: CASSLAGTEAFF. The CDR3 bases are TGTGCCAGCAGTTTAGCGGGAACTGAAGCTTTCTTT.

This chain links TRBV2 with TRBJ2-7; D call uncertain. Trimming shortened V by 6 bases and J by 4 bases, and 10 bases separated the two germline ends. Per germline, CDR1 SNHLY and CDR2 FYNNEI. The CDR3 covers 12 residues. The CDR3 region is CASSYEPYEQYF. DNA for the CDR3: TGTGCCAGCAGCTACGAGCCTTACGAGCAGTACTTC.

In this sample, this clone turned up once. The DNA of the CDR3 is TGCGCCAGCAGCCAAGGGAGCGGGAGGAGCTCCTACAATGAGCAGTTCTTC. This sequence encodes CASSQGSGRSSYNEQFF. The V and J genes are TRBV4-1 and TRBJ2-1; TRBD2 matches 9 bases. CDR3 length: 17 residues. Germline V lookup: CDR1 MGHRA, CDR2 YSYEKL. Trimming cost V 1 base and J 0 bases; bases outside gene matches: 4.

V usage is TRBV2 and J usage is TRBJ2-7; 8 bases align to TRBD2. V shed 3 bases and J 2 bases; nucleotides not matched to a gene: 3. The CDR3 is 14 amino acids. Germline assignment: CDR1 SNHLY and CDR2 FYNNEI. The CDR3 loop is CASSDDSGAYEQYF. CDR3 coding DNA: TGTGCCAGCAGTGATGATAGCGGGGCCTACGAGCAGTACTTC. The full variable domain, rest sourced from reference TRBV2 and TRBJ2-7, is EPEVTQTPSHQVTQMGQEVILRCVPISNHLYFYWYRQILGQKVEFLVSFYNNEISEKSEIFDDQFSVERPDGSNFTLKIRSTKLEDSAMYFCASSDDSGAYEQYFGPGTRLTVT.

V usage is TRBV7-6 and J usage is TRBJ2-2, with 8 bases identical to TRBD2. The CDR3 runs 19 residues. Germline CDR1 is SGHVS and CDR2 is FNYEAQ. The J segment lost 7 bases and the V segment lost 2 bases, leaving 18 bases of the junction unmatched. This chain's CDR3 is CASSLLRTDVAGSDGELFF. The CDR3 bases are TGTGCCAGCAGCTTACTCCGCACTGACGTAGCGGGGTCCGACGGGGAGCTGTTTTTT.

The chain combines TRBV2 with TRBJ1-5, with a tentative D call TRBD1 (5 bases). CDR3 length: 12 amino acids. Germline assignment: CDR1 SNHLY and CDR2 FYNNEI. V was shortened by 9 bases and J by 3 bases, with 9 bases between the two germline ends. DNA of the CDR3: TGTGCCAGTCGGGGGGACAATCAGCCCCAGCATTTT. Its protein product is CASRGDNQPQHF. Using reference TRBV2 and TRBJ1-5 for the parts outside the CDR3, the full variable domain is EPEVTQTPSHQVTQMGQEVILRCVPISNHLYFYWYRQILGQKVEFLVSFYNNEISEKSEIFDDQFSVERPDGSNFTLKIRSTKLEDSAMYFCASRGDNQPQHFGDGTRLSIL.

CDR3 bases: TGTGCCAGCAGACCTAACACAGCGGGAGATACGCAGTATTTT. Translated: CASRPNTAGDTQYF. The chain has TRBV7-9 and TRBJ2-3; a possible D gene is TRBD2 (6 bases). V dropped 6 bases and J dropped 5 bases, with 15 bases sitting between them. The germline CDR1 and CDR2 sequences are SEHNR and FQNEAQ (reference sequence). The CDR3 sequence is 14 residues long.

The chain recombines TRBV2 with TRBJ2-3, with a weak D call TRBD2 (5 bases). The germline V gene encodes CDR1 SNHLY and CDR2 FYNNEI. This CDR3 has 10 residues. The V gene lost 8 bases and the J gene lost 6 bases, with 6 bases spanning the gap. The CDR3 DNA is TGTGCCAGCTTAGCGGATACGCAGTATTTT. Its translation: CASLADTQYF. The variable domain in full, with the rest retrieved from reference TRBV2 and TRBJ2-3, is EPEVTQTPSHQVTQMGQEVILRCVPISNHLYFYWYRQILGQKVEFLVSFYNNEISEKSEIFDDQFSVERPDGSNFTLKIRSTKLEDSAMYFCASLADTQYFGPGTRLTVL.

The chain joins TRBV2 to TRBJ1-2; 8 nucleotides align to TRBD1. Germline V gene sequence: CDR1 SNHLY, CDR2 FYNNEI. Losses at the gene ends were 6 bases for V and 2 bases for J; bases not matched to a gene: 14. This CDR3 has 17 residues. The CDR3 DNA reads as TGTGCCAGCAGACACTTCTTCGACAGGGGCGAAAACTATGGCTACACCTTC. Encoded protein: CASRHFFDRGENYGYTF.

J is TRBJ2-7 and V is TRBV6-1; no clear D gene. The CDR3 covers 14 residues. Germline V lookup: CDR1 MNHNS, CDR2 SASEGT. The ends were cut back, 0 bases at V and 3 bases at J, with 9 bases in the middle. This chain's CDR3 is CASSEAAQDYEQYF. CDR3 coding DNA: TGTGCCAGCAGTGAAGCTGCTCAGGACTACGAGCAGTACTTC.

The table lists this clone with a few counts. In DNA form, the CDR3 reads TGTGCCAGCAGCCAAGTGGGTCAGGGGAGTGAAAAACTGTTTTTT. Translation gives CASSQVGQGSEKLFF. The rearrangement uses TRBV4-2 and TRBJ1-4, with D perhaps matching TRBD1 (6 bases). The germline CDR1 and CDR2 sequences are LGHNA and YNFKEQ. The CDR3 has 15 residues. The ends were cut back, 1 base at V and 7 bases at J, with 13 bases in the middle.

As DNA, the CDR3 is TGCAGCGTTCACTGGAACACTGAAGCTTTCTTT. Protein: CSVHWNTEAFF. This chain links TRBV29-1 with TRBJ1-1; D is ambiguous. This CDR3 has 11 amino acids. V shed 5 bases and J shed 1 base, with 5 bases lying between them. Germline V lookup: CDR1 SQVTM, CDR2 ANQGSEA.

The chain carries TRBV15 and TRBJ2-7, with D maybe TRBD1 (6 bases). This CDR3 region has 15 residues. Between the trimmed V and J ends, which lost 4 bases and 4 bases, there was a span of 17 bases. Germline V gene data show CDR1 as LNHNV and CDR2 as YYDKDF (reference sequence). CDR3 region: CATSKTGFGVYEQYF. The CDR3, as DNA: TGTGCCACCAGCAAAACAGGGTTCGGTGTTTACGAGCAGTACTTC.

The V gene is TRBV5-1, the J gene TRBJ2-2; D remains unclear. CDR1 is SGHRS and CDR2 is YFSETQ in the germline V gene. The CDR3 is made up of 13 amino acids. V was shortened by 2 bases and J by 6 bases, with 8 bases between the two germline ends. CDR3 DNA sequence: TGCGCCAGCAGCTTAATCGTAGCCGGGGAGCTGTTTTTT. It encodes CASSLIVAGELFF.

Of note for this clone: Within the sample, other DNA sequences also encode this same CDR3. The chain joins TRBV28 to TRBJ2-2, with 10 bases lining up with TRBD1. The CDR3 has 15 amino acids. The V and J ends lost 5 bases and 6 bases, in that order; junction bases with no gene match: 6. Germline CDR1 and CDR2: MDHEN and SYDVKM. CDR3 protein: CASSPPGQGAGELFF. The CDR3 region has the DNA TGTGCCAGCAGTCCCCCAGGACAGGGGGCCGGGGAGCTGTTTTTT.

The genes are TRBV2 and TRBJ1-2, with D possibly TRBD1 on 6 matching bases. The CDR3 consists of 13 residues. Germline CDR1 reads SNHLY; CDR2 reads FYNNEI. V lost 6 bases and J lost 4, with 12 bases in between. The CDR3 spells CASRRTEVYGYTF. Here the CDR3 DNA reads TGTGCCAGCAGACGGACAGAGGTCTATGGCTACACCTTC.

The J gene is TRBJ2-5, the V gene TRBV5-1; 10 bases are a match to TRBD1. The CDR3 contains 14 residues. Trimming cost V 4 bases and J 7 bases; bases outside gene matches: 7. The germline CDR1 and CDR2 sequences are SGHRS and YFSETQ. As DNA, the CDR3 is TGCGCCAGCAGCCAGGGACAGGGGACTGGGACCCAGTACTTC. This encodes CASSQGQGTGTQYF.

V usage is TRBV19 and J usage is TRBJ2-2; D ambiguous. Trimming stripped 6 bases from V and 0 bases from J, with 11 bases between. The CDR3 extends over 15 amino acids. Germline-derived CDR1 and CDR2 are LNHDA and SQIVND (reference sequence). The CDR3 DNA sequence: TGTGCCAGTAGGGAGTCGGAATCGAACACCGGGGAGCTGTTTTTT. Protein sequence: CASRESESNTGELFF.

CDR3 amino acids: CAWRYRGQYQPQHF. The CDR3 region has the DNA TGTGCCTGGAGATACAGGGGGCAGTATCAGCCCCAGCATTTT. The rearrangement uses TRBV30 and TRBJ1-5; 9 nucleotides match TRBD1. Germline CDR1 and CDR2: GTSNPN and SVGIG (reference sequence). Trimming cost V 3 bases and J 5 bases; bases outside gene matches: 5. This CDR3 has 14 residues.